These T cell receptor beta chains were read from a single sample in a study of regulatory T cells in long-lasting Graves disease. TCRdb reprocessed the multiplex PCR reads with MiXCR, giving one entry per CDR3 protein. This sample has about 320,000 distinct CDR3 sequences; 15% to 20% occur once, and the top ten carry about 36%. Sequences were derived from peripheral blood mononuclear cells (PBMCs), sampled at new diagnosis, from a patient treated with antithyroid drugs. All receptors derive from a female donor with Graves disease. The CDR3 runs from the conserved cysteine through the conserved F or W. The order of the fields is V gene, clone size, J gene, CDR3 protein. The listing skips clone size in some rows; elsewhere it reads once, few, many or a size class.

v_gene: TRBV7-9; abundance: many; j_gene: TRBJ1-1; CDR3aa: CASSPQGGTEAFF
v_gene: TRBV6-1; abundance: many; j_gene: TRBJ2-1; CDR3aa: CASSEMGAGYNEQFF
v_gene: TRBV24-1; abundance: few; j_gene: TRBJ2-1; CDR3aa: CATRAGTSAWNEQFF
v_gene: TRBV12-3/TRBV12-4; abundance: once; j_gene: TRBJ1-6; CDR3aa: CASSPRTGDNSPLHF
v_gene: TRBV27; abundance: -; j_gene: TRBJ2-1; CDR3aa: CASSQRGGVGHNEQFF
v_gene: TRBV13; abundance: -; j_gene: TRBJ2-1; CDR3aa: CASSLTGLNYNEQFF
v_gene: TRBV30; abundance: many; j_gene: TRBJ2-1; CDR3aa: CAWVGTGLVGNNEQFF
v_gene: TRBV20-1; abundance: -; j_gene: TRBJ2-7; CDR3aa: CSATGTNSYEQYF
v_gene: TRBV7-8; abundance: few; j_gene: TRBJ1-6; CDR3aa: CASSSTQGLGTNSPLHF
v_gene: TRBV10-2; abundance: -; j_gene: TRBJ2-7; CDR3aa: CASSKQHIRGSYEQYF
v_gene: TRBV18; abundance: -; j_gene: TRBJ2-3; CDR3aa: CASSTAKRGITDTQYF
v_gene: TRBV19; abundance: many; j_gene: TRBJ1-3; CDR3aa: CASSITGTPRTTIYF
v_gene: TRBV5-1; abundance: many; j_gene: TRBJ1-2; CDR3aa: CASSLEAVQGGYTF
v_gene: TRBV18; abundance: few; j_gene: TRBJ2-1; CDR3aa: CASSPLSLPQQFF
v_gene: TRBV9; abundance: -; j_gene: TRBJ1-1; CDR3aa: CASSVAQMSTEAFF
v_gene: TRBV6-1; abundance: many; j_gene: TRBJ1-6; CDR3aa: CASRTGNNSPLHF
v_gene: TRBV2; abundance: many; j_gene: TRBJ2-3; CDR3aa: CASSEAWGSVGTDTQYF
v_gene: TRBV7-9; abundance: -; j_gene: TRBJ2-1; CDR3aa: CASSLLTSGSYNEQSF
v_gene: TRBV6-2/TRBV6-3; abundance: many; j_gene: TRBJ1-1; CDR3aa: CASTVGQVNTEAFF
v_gene: TRBV29-1; abundance: many; j_gene: TRBJ2-7; CDR3aa: CSVGQGALGYEQYF
v_gene: TRBV27; abundance: once; j_gene: TRBJ2-1; CDR3aa: CASSLSRVPYNEQFF
v_gene: TRBV12-3/TRBV12-4; abundance: many; j_gene: TRBJ2-7; CDR3aa: CASSLKPADYEQYF
v_gene: TRBV6-1; abundance: many; j_gene: TRBJ2-7; CDR3aa: CASSEVRTSTGEEQYF
v_gene: TRBV10-3; abundance: -; j_gene: TRBJ2-7; CDR3aa: CAISDLAGTTREQYF
v_gene: TRBV5-1; abundance: many; j_gene: TRBJ2-7; CDR3aa: CASSLDAVQQYF
v_gene: TRBV19; abundance: many; j_gene: TRBJ1-1; CDR3aa: CASSIDPEGPKGDTEAFF
v_gene: TRBV28; abundance: many; j_gene: TRBJ2-7; CDR3aa: CASTRSDRRHEQYF
v_gene: TRBV27; abundance: many; j_gene: TRBJ1-1; CDR3aa: CASGRPDGNTEAFF
v_gene: TRBV28; abundance: many; j_gene: TRBJ2-3; CDR3aa: CASSSGERITDTQYF
v_gene: TRBV5-1; abundance: many; j_gene: TRBJ2-1; CDR3aa: CASSPGASGSTEQFF
v_gene: TRBV7-9; abundance: many; j_gene: TRBJ2-4; CDR3aa: CASSLGDRGAKNIQYF
v_gene: TRBV30; abundance: many; j_gene: TRBJ1-1; CDR3aa: CAWVSMNTEAFF
v_gene: TRBV9; abundance: few; j_gene: TRBJ2-7; CDR3aa: CASSGRGESYEQYF
v_gene: TRBV19; abundance: -; j_gene: TRBJ1-5; CDR3aa: CASSILKDLEVPQHF
v_gene: TRBV28; abundance: many; j_gene: TRBJ2-7; CDR3aa: CASSKIRDRGNEQYF
v_gene: TRBV6-2/TRBV6-3; abundance: once; j_gene: TRBJ1-1; CDR3aa: CASRPTPGGAEAFF
v_gene: TRBV30; abundance: many; j_gene: TRBJ1-1; CDR3aa: CAGTGTANTEAFF
v_gene: TRBV5-1; abundance: -; j_gene: TRBJ2-5; CDR3aa: CASSLQQPTETHYF
v_gene: TRBV24-1; abundance: many; j_gene: TRBJ2-5; CDR3aa: CATLGVGAQETQYF
v_gene: TRBV18; abundance: few; j_gene: TRBJ2-5; CDR3aa: CASSPDLYQETQYF
v_gene: TRBV6-5; abundance: many; j_gene: TRBJ2-5; CDR3aa: CASSYPTGDQETQYF
v_gene: TRBV11-1; abundance: -; j_gene: TRBJ2-7; CDR3aa: CASTRTDSTYEQYF
v_gene: TRBV11-3; abundance: -; j_gene: TRBJ2-7; CDR3aa: CASSVTVSSYEQYF
v_gene: TRBV6-1; abundance: -; j_gene: TRBJ2-7; CDR3aa: CAAQTRQGAYEQYF
v_gene: TRBV6-5; abundance: -; j_gene: TRBJ2-1; CDR3aa: CASSYSRDRGEQFF
v_gene: TRBV15; abundance: many; j_gene: TRBJ2-1; CDR3aa: CATSRDLQNEQFF